The source of this TCR beta chain is a study of blood T cell repertoires in COVID-19. TCRdb keeps only in-frame clones here, not all; method: immunoSEQ multiplex PCR. The sample lists just over 85,000 clones; roughly nine tenths were seen once. Trimming at V came to 5 bases and at J to 5 bases, leaving 9 bases not matched to a gene. CDR1 is SGHNT and CDR2 is YENEEA in the germline V gene. The CDR3 covers 15 residues. The gene calls are TRBV11-3 and TRBJ2-3; 8 bases fit TRBD1. What was sequenced was peripheral blood. This receptor was taken from a man in his fifties with acute or convalescent COVID-19. DNA for the CDR3: TGTGCCAGCAGCCCGCGGACAGGGCTGGGAGATACGCAGTATTTT. As protein: CASSPRTGLGDTQYF.